Shown below are 20 T cell receptor beta chains from a single sample sequenced in a study of T cells in Graves' hyperthyroidism and ophthalmopathy. RNA transcripts served as the template for amplifying TCR beta CDR3 regions. An initial round of RT-PCR targeting the TCR CDR3 relied on the HTBI primer set. TCRdb independently ran MiXCR on the multiplex PCR reads; one entry per CDR3 protein. The sample shows a few hundred thousand distinct CDR3 sequences, approximately 25% of them seen only once. The sequenced sample was blood. Every receptor here comes from a man aged 45-65 years with Graves' hyperthyroidism.

The rearrangement uses TRBV7-9 and TRBJ2-3, with D uncertain. The germline CDR1 and CDR2 sequences are SEHNR and FQNEAQ (reference sequence). CDR3 size: 13 residues. Trimming took 3 bases from V and 6 from J, leaving 10 bases between them. The CDR3 DNA follows: TGTGCCAGCAGCTTTATAGAGGTCGATACGCAGTATTTT. Translated: CASSFIEVDTQYF.

This clonotype was counted a few times. The V call is TRBV6-2 or TRBV6-3, the J call TRBJ2-3; D is tentatively TRBD1 or TRBD2 (5 bases each). Germline V CDR1 and CDR2: MNHEY, SVGEGT. The V gene lost 0 bases and the J gene lost 1 base, with 8 bases spanning the gap. The CDR3 has 15 amino acids. The DNA of the CDR3 is TGTGCCAGCAGTTACTCGGGGGTAGGCACAGATACGCAGTATTTT. This codes for CASSYSGVGTDTQYF.

This clonotype was counted only a few times. This chain connects TRBV18 to TRBJ2-1, with TRBD2 identical over 8 bases. Germline V gene sequence: CDR1 KGHSH, CDR2 LQKENI. The CDR3 loop spans 16 amino acids. V lost 6 bases and J lost 5; bases outside the gene matches: 12. The CDR3 DNA sequence: TGTGCCAGCTCCCTAACGGGGGGGACCGTCCACAATGAGCAGTTCTTC. Its protein is CASSLTGGTVHNEQFF.

The chain couples TRBV19 to TRBJ1-1; D unclear. This CDR3 is 13 amino acids long. Germline assignment: CDR1 LNHDA and CDR2 SQIVND (reference sequence). Between the trimmed V and J ends, which lost 4 bases and 1 base, there was a span of 7 bases. The CDR3 nucleotides read TGTGCCAGTAGTACCCGGAGGAACACTGAAGCTTTCTTT. Translating gives CASSTRRNTEAFF.

J is TRBJ2-2 and V is TRBV19; TRBD2 agrees at 8 bases. With V trimmed by 7 bases and J by 7 bases, 8 bases remained unmatched. The V gene's germline CDR1 is LNHDA and CDR2 SQIVND (reference sequence). The CDR3 spans 14 residues. CDR3 nucleotides: TGTGCCAGTAATCGAGCGGGAGTTGTCGGGGAGCTGTTTTTT. Its protein is CASNRAGVVGELFF.

The CDR3 reads CSVRRGRGGELFF. In DNA form, the CDR3 reads TGCAGCGTTAGGAGGGGGCGAGGCGGGGAGCTGTTTTTT. The chain recombines TRBV29-1 with TRBJ2-2; D perhaps matches TRBD1 (7 bases). The CDR3 length is 13 residues. Per germline, CDR1 SQVTM and CDR2 ANQGSEA. V lost 5 bases, J lost 7 bases, and 14 bases lay in between.

Note on this clonotype: The junction shows a germline mismatch at one end, possibly a read error. This chain links TRBV12-3 or TRBV12-4 with TRBJ1-5, with 9 nucleotides matching TRBD1. This CDR3 region has 16 residues. The CDR3 spells CVSSSRDRVGNQPQHF. The CDR3 region has the DNA TGTGTCAGCAGTTCCCGGGACAGGGTAGGCAATCAGCCCCAGCATTTT.

This clonotype occurred a few times. The chain combines TRBV5-1 with TRBJ2-5, with D possibly matching TRBD1 (5 bases). CDR3 size: 13 residues. CDR1 and CDR2 (germline): SGHRS, YFSETQ. The ends were cut back, 3 bases at V and 4 bases at J, with 10 bases in the middle. The CDR3 loop reads CASSSQGSETQYF. CDR3 DNA: TGCGCCAGCAGCTCGCAGGGATCAGAGACCCAGTACTTC.

The CDR3 spells CASSPRTEVTDTQYF. The CDR3 DNA is TGTGCCAGCAGCCCGCGGACAGAGGTCACAGATACGCAGTATTTT. The chain has TRBV7-3 and TRBJ2-3, with D maybe TRBD1 (6 bases). V shed 5 bases and J shed 2 bases, with 14 bases lying between them. The CDR3 spans 15 residues. Germline V CDR1 and CDR2: SGHTA, FQGTGA.

The sample holds a few counts of this clonotype. This clone may be a read error of a much larger clone one base away. The chain has TRBV7-2 and TRBJ2-3, with a tentative D call TRBD1 (5 bases). Germline V CDR1 and CDR2: SGHTA, FQGNSA. The CDR3 loop spans 16 amino acids. Trimming removed 10 bases at V and 3 bases at J, with 23 bases between. CDR3 DNA sequence: TGTGCCAACAGGCCATTGTACGGCACGGTGACAGATACGCAGTATTTT. It encodes CANRPLYGTVTDTQYF.

This clonotype has more than one count but fewer than ten. This chain links TRBV7-9 with TRBJ1-3; 7 bases align to TRBD1. Germline CDR1 reads SEHNR; CDR2 reads FQNEAQ (reference sequence). V was clipped by 5 bases and J by 1 base; unmatched bases: 17. The CDR3 has 19 residues. The DNA for the CDR3 is TGTGCCAGCAGCCATCCTAATCGACAGGGAATATTGTCTGGAAACACCATATATTTT. Its translation: CASSHPNRQGILSGNTIYF.

The CDR3 region has the DNA TGTGCCAGCAGCCCCCGGGACAGGGGTCAGTGGTATGGCTACACCTTC. Protein product: CASSPRDRGQWYGYTF. The V call is TRBV28, the J call TRBJ1-2, with 10 nucleotides matching TRBD1. The germline gives CDR1 MDHEN, CDR2 SYDVKM. V dropped 6 bases and J dropped 5; count of bases not matched to a gene: 12. CDR3 length equals 16 residues.

The chain has TRBV20-1 and TRBJ2-7, with 10 bases fitting TRBD2. Germline CDR1 is DFQATT and CDR2 is SNEGSKA (reference sequence). CDR3 length: 13 residues. V gave up 3 bases and J gave up 6 bases; unmatched junction bases: 5. This chain's CDR3 is CSASPSGSVEQYF. The CDR3 nucleotides are TGCAGTGCTAGCCCTAGCGGGAGCGTCGAGCAGTACTTC.

The chain links TRBV27 to TRBJ2-7; TRBD2 agrees at 7 bases. Germline V gene sequence: CDR1 MNHEY, CDR2 SMNVEV (reference sequence). There are 15 residues in the CDR3. The trim removed 5 bases at V and 3 bases at J, leaving 10 bases unmatched. CDR3 DNA: TGTGCCAGCAGTGAAGCCCTTGGCGGGAGCTACGAGCAGTACTTC. Translated, it gives CASSEALGGSYEQYF.

This clonotype was seen many times. The chain uses TRBV3-1 and TRBJ1-1, with TRBD1 matching 8 bases. The CDR3 runs to 14 residues. CDR1 and CDR2 (germline): LGHDT, YNNKEL (reference sequence). J lost 4 bases, V lost 6 bases, and 7 bases had no gene match. The CDR3 nucleotides read TGTGCCAGCAGGAGGACAGGGCTTTTCACTGAAGCTTTCTTT. Protein: CASRRTGLFTEAFF.

The chain joins TRBV20-1 to TRBJ2-3; D may be TRBD1 (5 bases). Germline CDR1 DFQATT, CDR2 SNEGSKA (reference sequence). Trimming removed 5 bases from V and 2 bases from J, with 14 bases in between. The CDR3 consists of 14 residues. The CDR3 protein is CSALTDAPTDTQYF. Here the CDR3 DNA reads TGCAGTGCTCTGACAGACGCGCCCACAGATACGCAGTATTTT.

In this sample, this clonotype turned up a few times. CDR3 nucleotide sequence: TGCAGTGCGGGACGGCTTAGCGGGATGGACGACGAGCAGTACTTC. This sequence encodes CSAGRLSGMDDEQYF. This chain joins TRBV20-1 and TRBJ2-7, with TRBD2 matching 8 bases. The CDR3 contains 15 residues. V dropped 6 bases and J dropped 5; count of bases not matched to a gene: 15. The V gene's germline CDR1 is DFQATT and CDR2 SNEGSKA (reference sequence).

This clonotype came up a few times. The gene calls are TRBV11-3 and TRBJ2-6, with TRBD1 as a possible D gene (6 bases). The CDR3 has 16 residues. V gave up 1 base and J gave up 3 bases, with 10 bases separating them. The germline V gene encodes CDR1 SGHNT and CDR2 YENEEA. The CDR3 region is CASSLVGGNGANVLTF. CDR3 sequence (DNA): TGTGCCAGCAGCTTAGTTGGGGGCAATGGGGCCAACGTCCTGACTTTC.

Only a few counts were recorded for this clonotype. The V and J genes are TRBV20-1 and TRBJ2-7; D remains unclear. Germline V lookup: CDR1 DFQATT, CDR2 SNEGSKA (reference sequence). The CDR3 consists of 15 residues. Trimming pared 0 bases from V and 3 bases from J, leaving 15 bases between. DNA for the CDR3: TGCAGTGCTAGAGATGGCGGTGTATTAGGCTACGAGCAGTACTTC. Encoded protein: CSARDGGVLGYEQYF.

At least ten counts were recorded for this clonotype. The V gene is TRBV12-3 or TRBV12-4, the J gene TRBJ1-1, with TRBD1 identical over 8 bases. V shed 5 bases and J 6 bases; nucleotides not matched to a gene: 2. The CDR3 contains 12 residues. DNA of the CDR3: TGTGCCAGCAGTACAGGGGGAGCTGAAGCTTTCTTT. Translation gives CASSTGGAEAFF.